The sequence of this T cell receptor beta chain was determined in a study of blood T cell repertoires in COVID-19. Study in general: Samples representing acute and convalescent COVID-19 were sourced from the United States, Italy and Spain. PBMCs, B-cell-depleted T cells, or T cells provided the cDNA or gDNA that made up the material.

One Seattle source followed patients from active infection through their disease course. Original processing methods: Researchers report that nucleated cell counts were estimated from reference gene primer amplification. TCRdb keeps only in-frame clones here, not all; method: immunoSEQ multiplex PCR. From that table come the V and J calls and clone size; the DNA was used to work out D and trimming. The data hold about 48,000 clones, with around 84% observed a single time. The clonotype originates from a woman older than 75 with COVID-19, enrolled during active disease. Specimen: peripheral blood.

The CDR3 DNA reads as TGTGCCAGCAGCGTGGACAGGGTTCGCGGCTACACCTTC. Its translation: CASSVDRVRGYTF. The chain combines TRBV6-5 with TRBJ1-2, with 8 bases matching TRBD1. V dropped 6 bases and J dropped 8; count of bases not matched to a gene: 8. This CDR3 is built from 13 residues. Germline CDR1 MNHEY, CDR2 SVGAGI.